Listed below are T cell receptor beta chains from one sample, sequenced in a study of cytomegalovirus exposure and HLA in healthy donors. Some clones are missing from TCRdb's copy, which holds only in-frame ones; the method was immunoSEQ multiplex PCR. Of approximately 280,000 clones in the sample, more than 75% are singletons; the top ten hold roughly 0.93%. Sequenced input: PBMCs. These receptors were collected from a woman in her late teens or twenties in good health and CMV-seronegative. Each CDR3 is given with its conserved first and last residue. Fields, in order: J gene, D gene, V gene, clone size, CDR3 DNA, CDR3 protein. A D gene is named only where the DNA matches it firmly. Some rows mark clone size as missing; the rest say once, few, many or name a class of expanded clone.

TRBJ2-1	TRBD2	TRBV4-1	.	TGCGCCAGCAGCCAAGATGGGGGAGGGACTAGCGGGAGAGATCGGGCGCATGAGCAGTTCTTC	CASSQDGGGTSGRDRAHEQFF
TRBJ1-3	.	TRBV19	.	TGTGCCAGTAGTATTCAGTTGTACTCTGGAAACACCATATATTTT	CASSIQLYSGNTIYF
TRBJ2-5	TRBD1	TRBV10-1	.	TGCGCCAGCAGTGGCGGACAGGGGACGATCGAGACCCAGTACTTC	CASSGGQGTIETQYF
TRBJ1-1	.	TRBV5-1	.	TGCGCCAGCAGCCAATTGGTCCAGACAAGGACTGGCACTGAAGCTTTCTTT	CASSQLVQTRTGTEAFF
TRBJ1-2	.	TRBV6-1	once	TGTGCCAGCAGTGAAGTTTTCGCGTTCGACTATGGCTACACCTTC	CASSEVFAFDYGYTF
TRBJ2-1	.	TRBV5-1	.	TGCGCCAGCAGCTTGGACGGGTGGAATGAGCAGTTCTTC	CASSLDGWNEQFF
TRBJ2-2	.	TRBV7-6	once	TGTGCCAGCAGCTTAGTTGGTGGGAGGATTCTTTCGGGGGAGCTGTTTTTT	CASSLVGGRILSGELFF
TRBJ1-1	.	TRBV7-8	.	TGTGCCAGCAGCACCTTTGGTACGGGGAACACTGAAGCTTTCTTT	CASSTFGTGNTEAFF
TRBJ1-1	.	TRBV10-1	.	TGCGCCAGCAGGGGCTCGGACACTGAAGCTTTCTTT	CASRGSDTEAFF
TRBJ2-7	.	TRBV6-9	.	TGTGCCAGCAACCCCCCCGACTGGTACGAGCAGTACTTC	CASNPPDWYEQYF
TRBJ2-7	TRBD2	TRBV7-2	.	TGTGCCAGCAGCTTATTGGGGACTATTCAGTACTTC	CASSLLGTIQYF
TRBJ2-7	.	TRBV28	few	TGTGCCAGCAGTTTTACGGGGAGCTCCTACGAGCAGTACTTC	CASSFTGSSYEQYF
TRBJ2-7	.	TRBV7-2	once	TGTGCCAGCAGCTTGACCCGGACATTTACACCCCACGAGCAGTACTTC	CASSLTRTFTPHEQYF
TRBJ2-2	.	TRBV19	.	TGTGCCAGTAGTCTTCGTGGGGCCCGGGCTCCTTCCGAGCTGTTTTTT	CASSLRGARAPSELFF
TRBJ1-1	.	TRBV5-1	.	TGCGCCAGCAGCTTAACAGGGCCCCAGGTACCTGAAGCTTTCTTT	CASSLTGPQVPEAFF
TRBJ1-5	.	TRBV18	.	TGTGCCAGCTCACCGGTCCCCGAGCCACAGCCCCAGCATTTT	CASSPVPEPQPQHF
TRBJ2-3	TRBD2	TRBV7-8	.	TGTGCCAGCAGCGGGGGGTTAGCGGGAGAGGGGGATACGCAGTATTTT	CASSGGLAGEGDTQYF
TRBJ1-1	.	TRBV10-2	.	TGCGCCAGCAGTCACTCAGGTACTGAAGCTTTCTTT	CASSHSGTEAFF
TRBJ1-1	TRBD1	TRBV9	.	TGTGCCAGCAGCGTTGGATCGGCAGGGGGCGATGCTGAAGCTTTCTTT	CASSVGSAGGDAEAFF
TRBJ2-7	TRBD1	TRBV7-8	.	TGTGCCAGCAGCTTAGCAGCCCGGACAGGGCTGAAGGAGCAGTACTTC	CASSLAARTGLKEQYF
TRBJ2-7	.	TRBV7-9	.	TGTGCCAGCAGCTTAGGGACTGGTTCCTACGAGCAGTACTTC	CASSLGTGSYEQYF
TRBJ1-1	TRBD1	TRBV4-3	.	TGCGCCAGCAGCCACTACACAGGGGTCGCCTCTGAAGCTTTCTTT	CASSHYTGVASEAFF
TRBJ2-7	TRBD1	TRBV9	.	TGTGCCAGCAGCGACCCGGGACAGGGGGACGAGCAGTACTTC	CASSDPGQGDEQYF
TRBJ1-5	.	TRBV27	.	TGTGCCAGCAGTTTTACAGGGTCGGACAATCAGCCCCAGCATTTT	CASSFTGSDNQPQHF
TRBJ1-1	.	TRBV27	.	TGTGCCAGCAGTTGGACAGCCGGAATGAACACTGAAGCTTTCTTT	CASSWTAGMNTEAFF
TRBJ1-1	.	TRBV29-1	once	TGCAGCGTTGAGTCGCAGGGGAACACTGAAGCTTTCTTT	CSVESQGNTEAFF
TRBJ2-2	TRBD2	TRBV12-5	.	TGTGCTAGTGGTTTGGTCCTCAGCGGGAGCACCGGGGAGCTGTTTTTT	CASGLVLSGSTGELFF
TRBJ2-1	TRBD1	TRBV28	.	TGTGGACAGGGGGGGAATGAGCAGTTCTTC	CGQGGNEQFF
TRBJ2-1	.	TRBV27	.	TGTGCCAGCAGTTCCTCCTACAGGGAAAGGAATGAGCAGTTCTTC	CASSSSYRERNEQFF
TRBJ2-7	.	TRBV7-9	.	TGTGCCAGCAGCCCGCCGGGAAGACCCTACGAGCAGTACTTC	CASSPPGRPYEQYF
TRBJ1-2	.	TRBV4-3	.	TGCGCCAGCAGCCAAGGACCCCAGGGCGGCTACACCTTC	CASSQGPQGGYTF
TRBJ1-1	.	TRBV6-1	.	TGTGCCAGCATCCTAGACGGGAACACTGAAGCTTTCTTT	CASILDGNTEAFF
TRBJ1-4	TRBD1	TRBV14	once	TGTGCCAGCAGCCATCTGGACAGGGGGCGAAGTGAAAAACTGTTTTTT	CASSHLDRGRSEKLFF
TRBJ2-2	.	TRBV18	.	TGTGCCAGCTCACCACGGAGAACCGGGGAGCTGTTTTTT	CASSPRRTGELFF
TRBJ1-3	.	TRBV7-9	.	TGTGCCAGCAGCGCGGCTAGAAACACCATATATTTT	CASSAARNTIYF
TRBJ2-5	.	TRBV6-5	.	TGTGCCAGCAGCCCCCCAGGAAGGCGAGAGACCCAGTACTTC	CASSPPGRRETQYF
TRBJ2-3	.	TRBV5-1	.	TGCGCCAGCAGCTTGGTGGGGGCCAGCACAGATACGCAGTATTTT	CASSLVGASTDTQYF
TRBJ1-1	TRBD1	TRBV29-1	.	TGCAGCGTTGATGGGACAGCAGGGTACACTGAAGCTTTCTTT	CSVDGTAGYTEAFF
TRBJ1-2	.	TRBV28	.	TGTGCCAGCTGGTGGAGGGGTAGCTATGGCTACACCTTC	CASWWRGSYGYTF
TRBJ2-3	TRBD2	TRBV5-4	.	TGTGCCAGCAGCGTAGGACTAGCGGGACCCACAGATACGCAGTATTTT	CASSVGLAGPTDTQYF
TRBJ2-3	.	TRBV18	.	TGTGCCAGCACGCGGGACGGTAGCACAGATACGCAGTATTTT	CASTRDGSTDTQYF
TRBJ2-1	TRBD2	TRBV14	.	TGTGCCAGCAGCCAAGATACAGCCGGACTAGCGATCAATGAGCAGTTCTTC	CASSQDTAGLAINEQFF
TRBJ2-5	TRBD2	TRBV2	.	TGTGCCAGCAGTGAAGAGATAGCGGGAAGTACGGGGTCGGAGACCCAGTACTTC	CASSEEIAGSTGSETQYF
TRBJ1-2	.	TRBV7-9	.	TGTGCCAGCAGCCCCAGGGCCCTCCCGAAAAATGGCTACACCTTC	CASSPRALPKNGYTF
TRBJ1-4	TRBD1	TRBV27	.	TGTGCCAGCGCCCGACAGGGTCAGAATGAAAAACTGTTTTTT	CASARQGQNEKLFF
TRBJ1-1	.	TRBV5-6	.	TGTGCCAGCAGCTTGAATAGGGAGGGCACTGAAGCTTTCTTT	CASSLNREGTEAFF
TRBJ2-7	TRBD1	TRBV12-5	.	TGTGCTAGTGGTCAGTCCGGGACAGGGTACGCCGAGCAGTACTTC	CASGQSGTGYAEQYF
TRBJ2-7	TRBD2	TRBV14	once	TGTGCCAGCAGCCAAGTCGCCTCTGCGGGAGGGCCCTACGAGCAGTACTTC	CASSQVASAGGPYEQYF
TRBJ1-1	.	TRBV25-1	.	TGTGCCAGCAGTGAAGCTCGGGGGGCAAAGAACACTGAAGCTTTCTTT	CASSEARGAKNTEAFF
TRBJ2-1	TRBD1	TRBV4-3	.	TGCGCCAGCAGAAAAAAGGGACAGGGGACCTACAATGAGCAGTTCTTC	CASRKKGQGTYNEQFF
TRBJ2-1	.	TRBV2	.	TGTGCCAGCAGTGAAAGCGAGGCGGGACGGAAGCAGTTCTTC	CASSESEAGRKQFF
TRBJ1-2	.	TRBV10-1	.	TGCGCCAGCAGTGATAGGAGTAACTATGGCTACACCTTC	CASSDRSNYGYTF
TRBJ2-1	TRBD2	TRBV28	.	TGTGCCAGCAGTTTACCTACTAGCGGGAGGAACAATGAGCAGTTCTTC	CASSLPTSGRNNEQFF
TRBJ2-7	.	TRBV19	once	TGTGCCAGTAGTATCGCGGGGAGCTCCTACGAGCAGTACTTC	CASSIAGSSYEQYF
TRBJ1-2	TRBD1	TRBV18	once	TGTGCCAGCTCACCAGGGGACAGCCTAACTAACTATGGCTACACCTTC	CASSPGDSLTNYGYTF
TRBJ1-2	.	TRBV7-9	.	TGTGCCAGCAGCTTACCCAGGTCAGGGGTCTCGGATGGCTACACCTTC	CASSLPRSGVSDGYTF
TRBJ2-7	TRBD2	TRBV5-1	.	TGCGCCAGCAGCCCAGGGACTAGCGGGAGGAGGTACGAGCAGTACTTC	CASSPGTSGRRYEQYF
TRBJ1-5	TRBD1	TRBV6-5	.	TGTGCCAGCAGACCGACAGGGGATAGCAATCAGCCCCAGCATTTT	CASRPTGDSNQPQHF
TRBJ2-2	TRBD2	TRBV28	once	TGTGCCAGCAGTACTTGGAGCGGGAGGGCCGAAAGCGGGGAGCTGTTTTTT	CASSTWSGRAESGELFF